This T cell receptor beta chain was captured by sequencing in a study of CXCR3-negative and CXCR3-positive naive CD8 T cells. Study-wide results and limits: Both naive subsets had comparably high diversity; memory CD8+ cells much lower. From TRB CDR3 properties, TCR strength was inferred; surface CD5 did not differ between naive subsets.

The TRB libraries of cDNA were built by UMI-labeled 5' RACE. TCRdb reprocessed the 5' RACE reads, keeping one entry per CDR3 protein, no DNA. In total, the table holds 70,000 to 95,000 distinct CDR3 sequences. This CDR3 has 15 residues. From germline, CDR1 is SGHDN and CDR2 FVKESK. In the case of this clonotype: The antigen remains unidentified.

The sample was naive CXCR3- CD8+ T cells from blood. Subset reported: CD45RO-CCR7+CD27+CD95- naive CD8+ T cells lacking CXCR3 (TNR3-). The V call is TRBV14, the J call TRBJ2-7; TCRdb reports TRBD2, a call that lacks DNA to check it against. The receptor's source is a human donor in good health. Some clones in this sample may be carry-over from other donors' samples. CDR3 region: CASSQYREIAYEQYF.